A selection of T cell receptor beta chains follows, all from one sample in a study of blood T cell repertoires in COVID-19. Here immunoSEQ multiplex PCR was the method, and the copy in TCRdb shows in-frame clones only, minus some. The sample lists hundreds of thousands of clones; approximately 90% were seen once. Sequencing was performed on peripheral blood. The receptors were sampled from a woman aged 25 to 39 with active or convalescent COVID-19. Each CDR3 is given with its conserved first and last residue. D genes are given only for firm matches. Only some rows state a clone size, as once, few, many or a class for expanded clones.

abundance	v_gene	d_gene	j_gene	CDR3nt	CDR3aa
NA	TRBV19	NA	TRBJ1-1	TGTGCCAGTAGTAAGACACAGGGAACCGCTGAAGCTTTCTTT	CASSKTQGTAEAFF
once	TRBV5-4	NA	TRBJ2-3	TGTGCCAGCAGCTTGATAACAGATACGCAGTATTTT	CASSLITDTQYF
NA	TRBV5-1	NA	TRBJ1-2	TGCGCCAGCAGCTTTGACCTGGAGGATGGCTACACCTTC	CASSFDLEDGYTF
NA	TRBV27	NA	TRBJ2-4	TGTGCCAGCAGTTCCCACGTGCAAGGGGCCTTAGCCAAAAACATTCAGTACTTC	CASSSHVQGALAKNIQYF
NA	TRBV7-2	TRBD1	TRBJ1-2	TGTGCCAGCAGCAACAGACAGGGTGATGGCTACACCTTC	CASSNRQGDGYTF
NA	TRBV9	NA	TRBJ2-5	TGTGCCAGCAGCGTAGGGCAGGGCGGAGAGACCCAGTACTTC	CASSVGQGGETQYF
NA	TRBV4-1	NA	TRBJ2-3	TGCGCCAGCAGCCACTTCGGACTAGGGGGGTCAGATACGCAGTATTTT	CASSHFGLGGSDTQYF
NA	TRBV19	TRBD1	TRBJ1-5	TGTGCCAGTAGTCTAGACAGGGCGGTGAATCAGCCCCAGCATTTT	CASSLDRAVNQPQHF
NA	TRBV3-1/TRBV3-2	TRBD1	TRBJ1-1	TGTGCCAGCAGCCAACCAGGGGGCTTTACCGAAGCTTTCTTT	CASSQPGGFTEAFF
once	TRBV10-3	NA	TRBJ1-1	TGTGCCATCGGTTCGGGGGGCACTGAAGCTTTCTTT	CAIGSGGTEAFF
once	TRBV9	TRBD1	TRBJ2-1	TGTGCCAGCAGCACCTGGGACAGGGGGCAGAATGAGCAGTTCTTC	CASSTWDRGQNEQFF
NA	TRBV20-1	NA	TRBJ1-3	TGCAGTGCTGACGTAGGAGACACCATATATTTT	CSADVGDTIYF
NA	TRBV2	TRBD1	TRBJ1-2	TGTGCCAGCAGTGCCCGGGACAGCTATGGCTACACCTTC	CASSARDSYGYTF
NA	TRBV6-4	TRBD1	TRBJ1-2	TGTGCCAGCAGTGACTCAGCCAGGGGGGACTATGGCTACACCTTC	CASSDSARGDYGYTF
NA	TRBV11-2	NA	TRBJ1-1	TGTGCCAGCAGCTCTAACACTGAAGCTTTCTTT	CASSSNTEAFF
NA	TRBV5-8	NA	TRBJ1-5	TGTGCCAGCAGCAACAGGGTAAACAATCAGCCCCAGCATTTT	CASSNRVNNQPQHF
few	TRBV19	TRBD1	TRBJ2-1	TGTGCCACCACGGGACAGGGGGCGTCGTACAATGAGCAGTTCTTC	CATTGQGASYNEQFF
NA	TRBV27	TRBD1	TRBJ1-6	TGTGCCAGCAGCGAGACAACACAGGGGTCAAATTCACCCCTCCACTTT	CASSETTQGSNSPLHF
NA	TRBV4-1	NA	TRBJ2-1	TGCGCCAGCAGCCAAGGCGCCACGCCACCCCTCTTC	CASSQGATPPLF
NA	TRBV14	TRBD2	TRBJ2-3	TGTGCCAGCAGCCCTAGTTTAGCGGGAGTAACAGATACGCAGTATTTT	CASSPSLAGVTDTQYF
NA	TRBV3-1/TRBV3-2	NA	TRBJ1-1	TGTGCCAGCAGCCCTCTCGGCGGGATGAACACTGAAGCTTTCTTT	CASSPLGGMNTEAFF
NA	TRBV3-1/TRBV3-2	TRBD2	TRBJ2-7	TGTGCCAGCAGCCGGACTAGCGGGGAGCACTACGAGCAGTACTTC	CASSRTSGEHYEQYF
NA	TRBV24-1	NA	TRBJ1-2	TGTGCCACCAGTGATCAGGGAAATCGGGACTATGGCTACACCTTC	CATSDQGNRDYGYTF
NA	TRBV5-1	TRBD2	TRBJ2-2	TGCGCCAGCAGCTTGGAAGTTTGGCGGGAGGGCTATCGGGACACCGGGGAGCTGTTTTTT	CASSLEVWREGYRDTGELFF
NA	TRBV3-1/TRBV3-2	TRBD1	TRBJ1-1	TGTGCCAGCAGCCAATTCTCAGGACACGGGACAGCCACTGAAGCTTTCTTT	CASSQFSGHGTATEAFF
NA	TRBV2	TRBD1	TRBJ1-6	TGTGCCAGCAGGCGAATACAGGGGGGGCCCTATAATTCACCCCTCCACTTT	CASRRIQGGPYNSPLHF
NA	TRBV6-5	NA	TRBJ1-6	TGTGCCAGCAGCCAGGACAAATATAATTCACCCCTCCACTTT	CASSQDKYNSPLHF
once	TRBV10-3	NA	TRBJ1-1	TGTGCCACCAGAGATGACCAGGACACTGAAGCTTTCTTT	CATRDDQDTEAFF
few	TRBV28	NA	TRBJ2-7	TGTGCCAGCAGTTTACTCTCGCGCCTCGAGCAGTACTTC	CASSLLSRLEQYF
NA	TRBV18	TRBD1	TRBJ1-5	TGTGCCAGCTCACGAAGCCCGGGACAGGGGGCAATGGGCAATCAGCCCCAGCATTTT	CASSRSPGQGAMGNQPQHF
NA	TRBV11-3	NA	TRBJ2-7	TGTGCCAGCAGCTTTAGTAGCTCCTACGAGCAGTACTTC	CASSFSSSYEQYF
NA	TRBV5-1	TRBD1	TRBJ1-4	TGCGCCAGCAGCGGGAACAGGGGAGCTAATGAAAAACTGTTTTTT	CASSGNRGANEKLFF
NA	TRBV11-2	NA	TRBJ1-1	TGTGCCAGCAGACTAGACCGGACTGAAGCTTTCTTT	CASRLDRTEAFF
few	TRBV19	NA	TRBJ2-2	TGTGCCAGTAGTACCCCAGGGGGGACCTCCGGGGAGCTGTTTTTT	CASSTPGGTSGELFF
NA	TRBV5-1	NA	TRBJ1-2	TGCGCCAGCAGCTTGGGAGGTGTCGATGGCTACACCTTC	CASSLGGVDGYTF
NA	TRBV19	TRBD1	TRBJ1-5	TGTGCCAGTAGTTTAGGACAGGGCGATCAGCCCCAGCATTTT	CASSLGQGDQPQHF
NA	TRBV2	TRBD2	TRBJ2-3	TGTGCCAGCAGTGAAAGGGCTAGCGGAGGCACAGATACGCAGTATTTT	CASSERASGGTDTQYF
NA	TRBV21-1	NA	TRBJ1-5	TGTGCCAGCAGCAAGCAGGACAGGGTTTACTATAGCAATCAGCCCCAGCATTTT	CASSKQDRVYYSNQPQHF